The rows below give T cell receptor beta chains drawn from one sample of a study of T cells in Graves' hyperthyroidism and ophthalmopathy. TCRdb passed the multiplex PCR reads through MiXCR, listing each CDR3 protein once. In the table there are hundreds of thousands of distinct CDR3 sequences, about 45% of which are singletons. The sequencing input was peripheral blood or thyroid tissue (not recorded which). The receptor set was obtained from an adult man with Graves' disease, either hyperthyroidism or ophthalmopathy (not recorded which). Each CDR3 is given with its conserved first and last residue. The order of the fields is D gene, clone size, J gene, V gene, CDR3 protein, CDR3 DNA. The D gene is left open where the match is weak. Expanded clones get a size class; other rows say once, few or many, or leave the size out.

.,many,TRBJ1-1,TRBV10-1,CASSHGGEAFF,TGCGCCAGCAGTCACGGGGGTGAAGCTTTCTTT
.,.,TRBJ1-1,TRBV10-1,CASSLQKMNTEAFF,TGTGCCAGCAGCCTACAGAAGATGAACACTGAAGCTTTCTTT
.,.,TRBJ1-2,TRBV5-1,CASSFDSSAFSNYGYTF,TGCGCCAGCAGCTTCGACAGTTCGGCCTTCTCTAACTATGGCTACACCTTC
.,.,TRBJ1-6,TRBV29-1,CSSGSGNSPLHF,TGCAGCTCAGGGTCGGGAAATTCACCCCTCCACTTT
TRBD1,.,TRBJ1-1,TRBV19,CASSFLTGGTFEAFF,TGTGCCAGTAGTTTTTTGACAGGGGGGACCTTTGAAGCTTTCTTT
TRBD1,.,TRBJ1-1,TRBV2,CASRGQADTEAFF,TGTGCCAGCAGGGGACAGGCGGACACTGAAGCTTTCTTT
.,many,TRBJ1-5,TRBV29-1,CSVGFPGQPQHF,TGCAGCGTTGGTTTTCCGGGACAGCCCCAGCATTTT
TRBD1,.,TRBJ2-2,TRBV7-4,CASSLVGTGFGGGELFF,TGTGCCAGCAGCTTAGTCGGGACAGGGTTTGGAGGCGGGGAGCTGTTTTTT
TRBD1,.,TRBJ1-5,TRBV19,CASSPRGQAVNQPQHF,TGTGCCAGTAGCCCCAGGGGACAGGCGGTAAATCAGCCCCAGCATTTT
.,many,TRBJ1-3,TRBV10-3,CAISPQDSISGNTIYF,TGTGCCATCAGTCCTCAGGACAGTATCTCTGGAAACACCATATATTTT
.,.,TRBJ2-5,TRBV29-1,CSVDRGSRELQYF,TGCAGCGTTGACAGGGGTTCGCGGGAGCTCCAGTACTTC
.,few,TRBJ1-2,TRBV25-1,CASSDYGQYYGYTF,TGTGCCAGCAGTGACTACGGACAGTACTATGGCTACACCTTC
.,many,TRBJ1-1,TRBV11-2,CASSLKANTEAFF,TGTGCCAGCAGCTTAAAGGCGAACACTGAAGCTTTCTTT
.,.,TRBJ1-2,TRBV20-1,CSAREDRGDYGYTF,TGCAGTGCTAGAGAGGACCGAGGAGACTATGGCTACACCTTC
.,many,TRBJ1-5,TRBV19,CASSTPASNQPQHF,TGTGCCAGTAGTACGCCAGCTAGCAATCAGCCCCAGCATTTT